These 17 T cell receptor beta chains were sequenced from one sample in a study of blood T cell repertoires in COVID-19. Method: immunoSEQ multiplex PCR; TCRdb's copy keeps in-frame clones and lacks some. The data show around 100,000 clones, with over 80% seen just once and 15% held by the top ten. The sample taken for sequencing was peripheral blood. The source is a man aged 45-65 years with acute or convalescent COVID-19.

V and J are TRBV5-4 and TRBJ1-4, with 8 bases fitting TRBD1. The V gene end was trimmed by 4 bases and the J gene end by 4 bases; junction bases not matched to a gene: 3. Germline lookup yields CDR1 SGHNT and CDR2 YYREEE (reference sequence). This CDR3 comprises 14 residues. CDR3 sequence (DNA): TGTGCCAGCAGCCGGGACAGGATTAATGAAAAACTGTTTTTT. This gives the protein CASSRDRINEKLFF.

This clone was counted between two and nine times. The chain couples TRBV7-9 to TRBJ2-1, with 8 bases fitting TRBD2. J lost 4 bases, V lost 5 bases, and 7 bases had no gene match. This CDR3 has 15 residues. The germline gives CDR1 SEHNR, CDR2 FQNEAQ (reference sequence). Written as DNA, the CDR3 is TGTGCCAGCAGCCCGAGCGGGAGCACATACAATGAGCAGTTCTTC. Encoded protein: CASSPSGSTYNEQFF. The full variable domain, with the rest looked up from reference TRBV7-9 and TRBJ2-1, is DTGVSQNPRHKITKRGQNVTFRCDPISEHNRLYWYRQTLGQGPEFLTYFQNEAQLEKSRLLSDRFSAERPKGSFSTLEIQRTEQGDSAMYLCASSPSGSTYNEQFFGPGTRLTVL.

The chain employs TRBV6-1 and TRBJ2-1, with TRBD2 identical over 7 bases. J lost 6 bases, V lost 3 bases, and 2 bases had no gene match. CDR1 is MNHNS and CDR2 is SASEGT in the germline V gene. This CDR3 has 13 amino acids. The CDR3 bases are TGTGCCAGCAGTGATGGCGGGGGCAATGAGCAGTTCTTC. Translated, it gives CASSDGGGNEQFF.

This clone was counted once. CDR3 amino acids: CASSLLAGGPTGELFF. In nucleotides, the CDR3 is TGTGCCAGCAGCTTGTTAGCGGGAGGGCCTACCGGGGAGCTGTTTTTT. The chain uses TRBV7-9 and TRBJ2-2; 11 nucleotides match TRBD2. Unmatched junction bases numbered 5, after V lost 3 bases and J lost 5 bases. CDR1 and CDR2 from the germline V gene are SEHNR and FQNEAQ (reference sequence). The CDR3 contains 16 residues.

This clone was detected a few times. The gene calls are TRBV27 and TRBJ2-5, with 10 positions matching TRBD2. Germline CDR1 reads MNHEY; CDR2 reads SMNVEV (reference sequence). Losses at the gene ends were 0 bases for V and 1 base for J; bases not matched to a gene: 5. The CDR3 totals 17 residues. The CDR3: CASSLSSSGSLQETQYF. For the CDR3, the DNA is TGTGCCAGCAGTTTATCGTCTAGCGGGAGCCTCCAAGAGACCCAGTACTTC.

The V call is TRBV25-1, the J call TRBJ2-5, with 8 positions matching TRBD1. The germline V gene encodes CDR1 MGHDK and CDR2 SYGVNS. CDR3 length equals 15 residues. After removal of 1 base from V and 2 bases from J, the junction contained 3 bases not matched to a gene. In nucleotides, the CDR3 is TGTGCCAGCAGTGAATCTCGGGACAGGCAAGAGACCCAGTACTTC. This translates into CASSESRDRQETQYF.

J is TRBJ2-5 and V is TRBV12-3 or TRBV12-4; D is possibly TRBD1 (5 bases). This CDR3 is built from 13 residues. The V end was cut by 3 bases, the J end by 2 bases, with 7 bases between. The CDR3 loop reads CASSFRGQETQYF. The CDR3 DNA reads TGTGCCAGCAGTTTTAGGGGACAAGAGACCCAGTACTTC.

The CDR3 region has the DNA TGCGCCAGCAGCTTGAGGGGTAGCGGGACCAGGGAGGATCAGTACTTC. Translated: CASSLRGSGTREDQYF. The rearrangement joins TRBV5-1 to TRBJ2-7; 8 bases are shared with TRBD2. CDR1 and CDR2 from the germline V gene are SGHRS and YFSETQ. This CDR3 is 16 amino acids long. V shed 1 base and J 10 bases; nucleotides not matched to a gene: 16.

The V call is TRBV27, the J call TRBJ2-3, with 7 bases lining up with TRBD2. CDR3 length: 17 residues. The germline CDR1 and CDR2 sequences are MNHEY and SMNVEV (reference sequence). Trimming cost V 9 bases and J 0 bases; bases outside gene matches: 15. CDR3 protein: CARGGSGPRVSTDTQYF. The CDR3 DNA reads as TGTGCCAGGGGGGGGTCGGGCCCCCGAGTAAGCACAGATACGCAGTATTTT.

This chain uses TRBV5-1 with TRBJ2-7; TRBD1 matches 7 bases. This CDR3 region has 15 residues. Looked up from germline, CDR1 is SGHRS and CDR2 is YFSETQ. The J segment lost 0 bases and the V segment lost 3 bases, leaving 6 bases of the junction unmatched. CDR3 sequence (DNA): TGCGCCAGCAGCTCCGGACAGGCCGGCTCCTACGAGCAGTACTTC. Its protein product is CASSSGQAGSYEQYF.

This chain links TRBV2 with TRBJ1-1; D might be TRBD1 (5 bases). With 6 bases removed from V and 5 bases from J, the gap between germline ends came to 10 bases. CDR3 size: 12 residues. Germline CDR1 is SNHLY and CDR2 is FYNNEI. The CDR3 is CASRPGLTEAFF. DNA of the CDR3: TGTGCCAGCAGGCCGGGACTTACTGAAGCTTTCTTT.

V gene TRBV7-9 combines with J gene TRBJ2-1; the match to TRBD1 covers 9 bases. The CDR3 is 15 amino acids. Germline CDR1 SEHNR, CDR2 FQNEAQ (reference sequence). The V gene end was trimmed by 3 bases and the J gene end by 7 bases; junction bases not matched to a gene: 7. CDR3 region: CASSFGQGKQNEQFF. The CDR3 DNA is TGTGCCAGCAGCTTCGGACAGGGGAAACAGAATGAGCAGTTCTTC.

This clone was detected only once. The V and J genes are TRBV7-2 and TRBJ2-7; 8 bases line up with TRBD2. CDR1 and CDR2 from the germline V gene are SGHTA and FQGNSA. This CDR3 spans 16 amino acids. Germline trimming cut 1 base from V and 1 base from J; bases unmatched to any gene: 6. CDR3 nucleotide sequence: TGTGCCAGCAGCTTAGTTGCCAGCGGGAGTTCCTACGAGCAGTACTTC. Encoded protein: CASSLVASGSSYEQYF. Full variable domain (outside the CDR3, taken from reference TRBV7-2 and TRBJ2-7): GAGVSQSPSNKVTEKGKDVELRCDPISGHTALYWYRQSLGQGLEFLIYFQGNSAPDKSGLPSDRFSAERTGGSVSTLTIQRTQQEDSAVYLCASSLVASGSSYEQYFGPGTRLTVT.

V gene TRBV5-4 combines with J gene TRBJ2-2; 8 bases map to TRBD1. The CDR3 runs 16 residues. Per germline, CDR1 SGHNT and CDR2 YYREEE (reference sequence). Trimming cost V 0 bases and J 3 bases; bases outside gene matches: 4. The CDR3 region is CASSLGGRGHTGELFF. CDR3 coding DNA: TGTGCCAGCAGCTTGGGGGGCAGGGGGCACACCGGGGAGCTGTTTTTT.

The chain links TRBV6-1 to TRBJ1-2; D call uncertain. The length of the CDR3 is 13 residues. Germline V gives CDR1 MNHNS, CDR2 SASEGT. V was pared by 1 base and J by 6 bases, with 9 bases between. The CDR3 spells CASSEGQVNGYTF. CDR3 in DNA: TGTGCCAGCAGTGAAGGCCAGGTGAATGGCTACACCTTC.

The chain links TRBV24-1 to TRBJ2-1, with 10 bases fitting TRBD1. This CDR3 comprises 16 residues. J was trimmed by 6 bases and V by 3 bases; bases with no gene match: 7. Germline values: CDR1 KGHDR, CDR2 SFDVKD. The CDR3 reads CATSDMTGGAGNEQFF. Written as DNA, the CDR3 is TGTGCCACCAGTGATATGACAGGGGGCGCAGGCAATGAGCAGTTCTTC.

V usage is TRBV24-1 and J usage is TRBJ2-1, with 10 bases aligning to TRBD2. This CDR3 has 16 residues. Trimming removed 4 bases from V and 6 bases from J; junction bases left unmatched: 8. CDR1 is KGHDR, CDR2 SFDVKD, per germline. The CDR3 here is CATSEPSGRWGNEQFF. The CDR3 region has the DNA TGTGCCACCAGTGAACCTAGCGGGAGATGGGGCAATGAGCAGTTCTTC.